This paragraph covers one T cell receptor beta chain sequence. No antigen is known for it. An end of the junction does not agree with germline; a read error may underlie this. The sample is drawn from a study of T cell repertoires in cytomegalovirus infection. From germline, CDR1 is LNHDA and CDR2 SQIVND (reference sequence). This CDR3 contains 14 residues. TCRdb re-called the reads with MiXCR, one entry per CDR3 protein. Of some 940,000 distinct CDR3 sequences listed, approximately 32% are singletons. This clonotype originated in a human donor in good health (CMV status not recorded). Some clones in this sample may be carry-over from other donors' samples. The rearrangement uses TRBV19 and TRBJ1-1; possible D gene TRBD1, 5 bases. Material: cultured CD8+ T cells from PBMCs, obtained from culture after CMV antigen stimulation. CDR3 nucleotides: TGTGCCAGTAGTGTAGATATACAGGCCGCTGAAGCTTTCTTT. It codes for CASSVDIQAAEAFF.